These 9 T cell receptor beta chains originate from one sample sequenced in a study of shared clonotypes between healthy human individuals. Clones were sequenced by immunoSEQ multiplex PCR, and TCRdb holds only the in-frame ones, with some missing. The table includes about 2.1 million clones, under 95% detected once. Naive CD8 cells lacked CD45RO, underwent positive selection for CCR7 and left out terminally differentiated effector memory CD45RA+ cells. The sample was naive CD8+ T cells from PBMCs. The receptors stem from a man between 18 and 29 years old in good health. Some clones in this sample may be carry-over from other donors' samples.

V is TRBV4-3 and J is TRBJ1-3; D is unresolved. Germline V gives CDR1 LGHNA, CDR2 YSLEER. The ends were cut back, 0 bases at V and 2 bases at J, with 14 bases in the middle. The CDR3 spans 17 residues. The CDR3 DNA reads TGCGCCAGCAGCCAAGATCGAGGGTCCTGGACTGGAAACACCATATATTTT. This codes for CASSQDRGSWTGNTIYF.

The chain combines TRBV5-6 with TRBJ2-5, with TRBD1 identical over 9 bases. The CDR3 extends over 14 amino acids. V trimming: 4 bases; J trimming: 5 bases; junction bases outside the gene matches: 6. CDR1 is SGHDT, CDR2 YYEEEE, per germline. The CDR3 bases are TGTGCCAGCAGCGCGGGACAGGGTTATGAGACCCAGTACTTC. Encoded protein: CASSAGQGYETQYF.

This chain joins TRBV6-5 and TRBJ2-1; TRBD2 matches at 9 bases. The CDR3 sequence is 14 residues long. CDR1 and CDR2 from the germline V gene are MNHEY and SVGAGI. Trimming cost V 5 bases and J 8 bases; bases outside gene matches: 7. CDR3 loop: CASSVAGGPHEQFF. The CDR3 DNA is TGTGCCAGCAGTGTGGCGGGAGGGCCACATGAGCAGTTCTTC.

This clone was detected once. The same CDR3 can be traced to other DNA sequences in this sample. The chain employs TRBV27 and TRBJ2-2; D gene uncertain. V was cut by 5 bases and J by 1 base, with 2 bases left in between. Germline V lookup: CDR1 MNHEY, CDR2 SMNVEV (reference sequence). The CDR3 loop spans 12 amino acids. CDR3 DNA sequence: TGTGCCAGCAGTCGGAACACCGGGGAGCTGTTTTTT. Amino acids: CASSRNTGELFF.

The rearrangement uses TRBV5-4 and TRBJ1-2; TRBD1 matches at 9 bases. Germline V gene data show CDR1 as SGHNT and CDR2 as YYREEE (reference sequence). Losses at the gene ends were 3 bases for V and 6 bases for J; bases not matched to a gene: 3. The length of the CDR3 is 13 residues. The DNA for the CDR3 is TGTGCCAGCAGCTGGGACAGGGACCATGGCTACACCTTC. It is translated as CASSWDRDHGYTF. Supplemented by reference TRBV5-4 and TRBJ1-2, the full variable domain reads ETGVTQSPTHLIKTRGQQVTLRCSSQSGHNTVSWYQQALGQGPQFIFQYYREEENGRGNFPPRFSGLQFPNYSSELNVNALELDDSALYLCASSWDRDHGYTFGSGTRLTVV.

J is TRBJ1-1 and V is TRBV4-1; D unresolved. This CDR3 comprises 14 residues. V was cut by 3 bases and J by 2 bases, with 10 bases left in between. Germline CDR1 and CDR2: MGHRA and YSYEKL. CDR3 loop: CASSQAFSNTEAFF. CDR3 sequence (DNA): TGCGCCAGCAGCCAGGCCTTTTCCAACACTGAAGCTTTCTTT.

The chain uses TRBV12-5 and TRBJ1-5, with TRBD1 identical over 8 bases. Per the germline V gene, CDR1 is LGHNT and CDR2 is FRNRAP. This CDR3 has 15 residues. The V and J ends lost 2 bases and 7 bases, in that order; junction bases with no gene match: 7. The CDR3 region is CASGLPGTGRQPQHF. The DNA for the CDR3 is TGTGCTAGTGGTTTGCCTGGGACAGGTAGACAGCCCCAGCATTTT. Together with reference TRBV12-5 and TRBJ1-5, the CDR3 gives the full variable domain: DARVTQTPRHKVTEMGQEVTMRCQPILGHNTVFWYRQTMMQGLELLAYFRNRAPLDDSGMPKDRFSAEMPDATLATLKIQPSEPRDSAVYFCASGLPGTGRQPQHFGDGTRLSIL.

V is TRBV10-1 and J is TRBJ2-7, with 9 bases fitting TRBD2. Germline V gene sequence: CDR1 WNHNN, CDR2 SYGVQD (reference sequence). V trimming: 0 bases; J trimming: 5 bases; junction bases outside the gene matches: 5. The CDR3 has 15 residues. The DNA of the CDR3 is TGCGCCAGCAGTGAGTCTGGTAGCGGGAGTCACGAGCAGTACTTC. Its protein product is CASSESGSGSHEQYF.

The chain combines TRBV28 with TRBJ2-2; 9 bases are shared with TRBD1. J lost 6 bases, V lost 6 bases, and 11 bases had no gene match. The germline CDR1 and CDR2 sequences are MDHEN and SYDVKM. CDR3 length equals 16 residues. CDR3 coding DNA: TGTGCCAGCAGGGAAACAGGGGGCGCAGGAGCCGGGGAGCTGTTTTTT. As protein: CASRETGGAGAGELFF.